A selection of T cell receptor beta chains follows, all from one sample in a study of technical replicates of blood from a handful of donors. Profiled with immunoSEQ multiplex PCR; TCRdb holds only in-frame clones, not every one. The data contain under 50,000 clones, over 95% of them singletons. The source material was T cells isolated from PBMCs. These receptor sequences come from a human donor in good health. Each CDR3 is given with its conserved first and last residue. D genes are given only for firm matches. Only part of the rows carry a size: once, few, many, or a class if the clone is expanded.

j_call,clone_size,v_call,d_call,cdr3_nt,cdr3_aa
TRBJ2-5,.,TRBV5-1,TRBD2,TGCGCCAGCAGCTTGGATCTAACGCGTAGCGGGAGCAGTGAGACCCAGTACTTC,CASSLDLTRSGSSETQYF
TRBJ2-4,once,TRBV29-1,TRBD2,TGCAGTGCACTAGGGCGGGAGGGTGACATTCAGTACTTC,CSALGREGDIQYF
TRBJ2-3,.,TRBV14,.,TGTGCCAGCAGCCAATTGGGGAGGGGGAGCACAGATACGCAGTATTTT,CASSQLGRGSTDTQYF
TRBJ1-5,.,TRBV2,.,TGTGCCAGCATATTTGAGCCCCAAACCAATCAGCCCCAGCATTTT,CASIFEPQTNQPQHF
TRBJ1-4,.,TRBV5-6,.,TGTGCCAGCAGCTTGGAGGCCCGACTGAATGAAAAACTGTTTTTT,CASSLEARLNEKLFF
TRBJ2-5,.,TRBV6-1,TRBD2,TGTGCCAGCAGTGGGACTAGCGGGAGCCAGGAGACCCAGTACTTC,CASSGTSGSQETQYF
TRBJ1-2,.,TRBV9,TRBD1,TGTGCCAGCAGCGTAGGGGCGGCAGGGGGCGTTTACTATGGCTACACCTTC,CASSVGAAGGVYYGYTF
TRBJ1-2,.,TRBV13,TRBD1,TGTGCCAGCAGCTTCCGACAGGGGCTGGGCTACACCTTC,CASSFRQGLGYTF
TRBJ1-5,.,TRBV6-5,.,TGTGCCAGCAGCTCCGACAGGAGAAGTAATCAGCCCCAGCATTTT,CASSSDRRSNQPQHF
TRBJ2-3,.,TRBV5-4,TRBD2,TGTGCCAGCAGCTTGCTAGCGGGAGGAGATACGCAGTATTTT,CASSLLAGGDTQYF
TRBJ1-4,.,TRBV7-9,.,TGTGCCAGCAGCCAGAAGGTATGGGACACCGAAAATGAAAAACTGTTTTTT,CASSQKVWDTENEKLFF
TRBJ1-1,.,TRBV6-5,.,TGTGCCAGCAGACGGAGCCAGGGGCGACACACTGAAGCTTTCTTT,CASRRSQGRHTEAFF
TRBJ2-5,.,TRBV7-6,TRBD2,TGTGCCAGCAGCTTAAAACTAGCGGGAGGAGGGATGAGGGAGACCCAGTACTTC,CASSLKLAGGGMRETQYF
TRBJ1-1,.,TRBV19,TRBD1,TGTGCCAGTAGTATCCACAGGGGGTACACTGAAGCTTTCTTT,CASSIHRGYTEAFF
TRBJ2-6,.,TRBV4-1,TRBD1,TGCGCCAGCAGCCCCCGGGACAGGGGGCTACTCTCTGGGGCCAACGTCCTGACTTTC,CASSPRDRGLLSGANVLTF
TRBJ2-1,.,TRBV2,.,TGTGCCAGCAGTGAAAACCCAGCTAGGGAGCAGTTCTTC,CASSENPAREQFF
TRBJ2-2,.,TRBV6-5,.,TGTGCCAGCAGCCGCTACAGAAACACCGGGGAGCTGTTTTTT,CASSRYRNTGELFF
TRBJ2-1,.,TRBV11-3,.,TGTGCCAGCAGCCCTAACAGGGAAGTCCACAATGAGCAGTTCTTC,CASSPNREVHNEQFF
TRBJ2-7,.,TRBV7-9,TRBD1,TGTGCCAGCAGACCGACAGGGGAGAGGGGCGAGCAGTACTTC,CASRPTGERGEQYF
TRBJ1-1,.,TRBV6-6,.,TGTGCCAGCAGTTCCCGGACATCCAACACTGAAGCTTTCTTT,CASSSRTSNTEAFF
TRBJ1-4,.,TRBV5-1,TRBD1,TGCGCCAGCAGTCAAAATGGACAGGGAGGGGAAAAACTGTTTTTT,CASSQNGQGGEKLFF
TRBJ1-5,.,TRBV12-5,TRBD1,TGTGCTAGTGCCGCGGGACAGGACAATCAGCCCCAGCATTTT,CASAAGQDNQPQHF
TRBJ1-5,.,TRBV7-3,TRBD1,TGTGCCAGCAACTTAGGGGGCGCCAGCCGGGTAGGTGTAAATCAGCCCCAGCATTTT,CASNLGGASRVGVNQPQHF
TRBJ1-2,.,TRBV4-1,.,TGCGCCAGCAGCCCAACCGTCATGGACAGTCAACCCTATGGCTACACCTTC,CASSPTVMDSQPYGYTF
TRBJ2-5,.,TRBV19,.,TGTGCCAGTAGTATTGCGGTGGCGGTTGAGCGAGGAACCCAGTACTTC,CASSIAVAVERGTQYF
TRBJ1-2,.,TRBV5-8,.,TGTGCCAGCAGCTTGCGCAGGGACTATGGCTACACCTTC,CASSLRRDYGYTF
TRBJ1-1,.,TRBV9,.,TGTGCCAGCAGCGTAGACGGGTCTTCGGGTGAAGCTTTCTTT,CASSVDGSSGEAFF
TRBJ2-5,.,TRBV5-1,TRBD2,TGCGCCAGCAGCATGGAGCGGGAGGTGCAAGAGACCCAGTACTTC,CASSMEREVQETQYF
TRBJ1-2,.,TRBV5-6,.,TGTGCCAGCAGCTTAAGCACAGGGATCAATGGCTACACCTTC,CASSLSTGINGYTF
TRBJ2-2,.,TRBV30,TRBD2,TGTGCCTGGAGGACTAGCGGGAATTCGGGGGAGCTGTTTTTT,CAWRTSGNSGELFF
TRBJ2-6,.,TRBV9,.,TGTGCCAGCACCCTGGGGAGCTCTGGGGCCAACGTCCTGACTTTC,CASTLGSSGANVLTF
TRBJ1-3,.,TRBV28,TRBD1,TGTGCCAGCAGTCCCTGGGACAGGGCAATCGGAAACACCATATATTTT,CASSPWDRAIGNTIYF
TRBJ2-5,.,TRBV11-3,TRBD2,TGTGCCAGCAGCTCCCGACTAGCGGGAACTGGTGAGACCCAGTACTTC,CASSSRLAGTGETQYF
TRBJ1-5,.,TRBV7-6,.,TGTGCCAGCTCCCAGGGCAGTTACATCAATCAGCCCCAGCATTTT,CASSQGSYINQPQHF
TRBJ1-1,.,TRBV5-4,.,TGTGCCAGCAGCCTACCGACAGCTTTGAACACTGAAGCTTTCTTT,CASSLPTALNTEAFF
TRBJ2-1,.,TRBV15,.,TGTGCCACCAGCACCGGGACTCCCTGGGATGAGCAGTTCTTC,CATSTGTPWDEQFF
TRBJ1-2,.,TRBV5-1,.,TGCGCCAGCAGCCCCGGGTGGGGGGGCTATGGCTACACCTTC,CASSPGWGGYGYTF
TRBJ2-3,.,TRBV6-5,.,TGTGCCAGCAGTTACTCGTTCGGGAGCACAGATACGCAGTATTTT,CASSYSFGSTDTQYF
TRBJ2-1,.,TRBV10-1,.,TGCGCCAGCACCTCGACAAACAATGAGCAGTTCTTC,CASTSTNNEQFF
TRBJ2-7,.,TRBV7-3,TRBD2,TGTGCCAGCAGCCCCGGGACTAGCGGATCCGAGCAGTACTTC,CASSPGTSGSEQYF
TRBJ2-6,.,TRBV5-6,TRBD1,TGTGCCAGCAGCCAAACAGAGGGACAGGGGTCTGGGGCCAACGTCCTGACTTTC,CASSQTEGQGSGANVLTF
TRBJ1-1,.,TRBV10-3,.,TGTGCCATCAGAGCAGGGGTGAACACTGAAGCTTTCTTT,CAIRAGVNTEAFF
TRBJ1-2,.,TRBV10-3,.,TGTGCCATCAGTGAAGACAGATCCTATGGCTACACCTTC,CAISEDRSYGYTF
TRBJ2-2,.,TRBV6-1,.,TGTGCCAGCACCCGGAGTACCGGGGAGCTGTTTTTT,CASTRSTGELFF
TRBJ2-3,.,TRBV29-1,TRBD2,TGCAGCGTTGAAGTAGGGGGACTAGGGGCAGATACGCAGTATTTT,CSVEVGGLGADTQYF
TRBJ1-4,once,TRBV2,TRBD1,TGTGCCAGCCGGGACAGGGTGCAGAAACTGTTTTTT,CASRDRVQKLFF
TRBJ2-7,.,TRBV4-3,.,TGCGCCAGCAGCCAAGGAGGGGGGGCTAGCGGCGAGCAGTACTTC,CASSQGGGASGEQYF
TRBJ2-7,.,TRBV19,.,TGTGCCAGTGACCGAGGGTACGGAAACTACGAGCAGTACTTC,CASDRGYGNYEQYF
TRBJ2-7,.,TRBV7-9,.,TGTGCCAGCAGCTTAGATCAAACCTACGAGCAGTACTTC,CASSLDQTYEQYF
TRBJ1-3,.,TRBV6-1,.,TGTGCCAGCGGCCCGACAGCCTCTGGAAACACCATATATTTT,CASGPTASGNTIYF
TRBJ2-7,once,TRBV7-9,TRBD1,TGTGCCAGCAGCTCCGGGACAGGGGGCCACGAGCAGTACTTC,CASSSGTGGHEQYF
TRBJ2-7,.,TRBV2,.,TGTGCCAGCCTCGGCGGGGAGGACTACGAGCAGTACTTC,CASLGGEDYEQYF
TRBJ1-1,.,TRBV14,.,TGTGCCAGCAGCCAAATACAGGGATCGGGGACTGAAGCTTTCTTT,CASSQIQGSGTEAFF
TRBJ2-3,.,TRBV4-3,TRBD2,TGCGCCAGCAGCCAAGAGGCTAGCGGGATCTCAGATACGCAGTATTTT,CASSQEASGISDTQYF
TRBJ2-7,.,TRBV25-1,.,TGTGCCAGCAGTGCCCCGGACAGCTTCTACGAGCAGTACTTC,CASSAPDSFYEQYF